The present T cell receptor beta chain was sequenced within a study of cytomegalovirus exposure and HLA in healthy donors. This clone has just a few counts. Its antigen is undetermined. Study-wide points: Subsequent analysis showed first-cohort TCR clusters tending to co-occur in some 110 validation repertoires. Reportedly, diagnosis of cytomegalovirus status by the classifier showed high specificity and sensitivity.

Clones were read by immunoSEQ multiplex PCR, and TCRdb kept only the in-frame ones, dropping some. The profile shows some 240,000 clones, roughly 85% of them singletons. The CDR3 contains 15 residues. Germline loops: CDR1 SEHNR, CDR2 FQNEAQ (reference sequence). V was shortened by 0 bases and J by 8 bases, with 14 bases between the two germline ends. Sequences were obtained from PBMCs. This sequence joins TRBV7-9 and TRBJ2-1, with a weak D call TRBD2 (6 bases). The receptor comes from a woman under 30 in good health and CMV-seronegative. CDR3 loop: CASSLAMGLKHEQFF. Written as DNA, the CDR3 is TGTGCCAGCAGCTTAGCGATGGGACTCAAGCATGAGCAGTTCTTC.